Each of the 6 T cell receptor beta chains below was sequenced from the same sample in a study of T cells expressing NK-cell markers. TCRdb reprocessed the 5' RACE reads and reports one entry per CDR3 protein, with no DNA. The sample table sets out 500,000 to 700,000 distinct CDR3 sequences. Material for sequencing was blood T cells: a sorted CD56 or NKG2C T cell subset, CD4+ or CD8+ T cells, or bulk PBMC T cells (not recorded which). The source of these receptors is a man younger than 30 in good health.

The chain links TRBV20-1 to TRBJ2-2; TCRdb's D call of TRBD1 is untestable without DNA. The CDR3 runs to 15 residues. Germline CDR1 reads DFQATT; CDR2 reads SNEGSKA (reference sequence). CDR3 loop: CSARSGGANTGELFF.

This chain uses TRBV6-5 with TRBJ1-4; the D call from TCRdb, TRBD1, cannot be confirmed without DNA. This CDR3 spans 15 amino acids. Germline-derived CDR1 and CDR2 are MNHEY and SVGAGI. CDR3 amino acids: CASSYPGTGSEKLFF.

The rearrangement uses TRBV20-1 and TRBJ1-2; the D call from TCRdb, TRBD1, cannot be confirmed without DNA. The CDR3 is 13 residues long. Germline V lookup: CDR1 DFQATT, CDR2 SNEGSKA (reference sequence). The CDR3 here is CSARGPGSDGYTF.

The rearrangement uses TRBV27 and TRBJ2-1; TCRdb selects TRBD1, and the lack of DNA leaves this call unchecked. From germline, CDR1 is MNHEY and CDR2 SMNVEV (reference sequence). The CDR3 spans 17 residues. CDR3 loop: CASSPTGGQGAGNEQFF.

This chain joins TRBV7-9 and TRBJ2-3; TCRdb calls TRBD2, which cannot be checked without DNA. The CDR3 has 14 amino acids. Germline V CDR1 and CDR2: SEHNR, FQNEAQ (reference sequence). CDR3 amino acids: CASSPHLEYRAQYF.

The J gene is TRBJ2-5, the V gene TRBV7-6; TCRdb's D call, TRBD1, is unchecked because there is no DNA. CDR1 SGHVS and CDR2 FNYEAQ come from the germline V gene. The CDR3 contains 17 residues. The CDR3 region is CASSFIMGQGLERTQYF.